These T cell receptor beta chains were read from a single sample in a study of identical twins. TCRdb called the 5' RACE reads again in MiXCR, with one record for every CDR3 protein. This sample carries a few hundred thousand distinct CDR3 sequences, around a tenth of them seen once, and the ten largest clones take 3%. These same data were also listed under a study on yellow fever vaccine responses in identical twins.

Sequencing used PBMCs. The receptor set was obtained from a young woman in good health. The CDR3 runs from the conserved cysteine through the conserved F or W. Fields, in order: CDR3 protein, CDR3 DNA, J gene, V gene, clone size, D gene. A D gene is named only where the DNA matches it firmly. Only part of the rows carry a size: once, few, many, or a class if the clone is expanded.

CASSLGRTSEKLFF | TGTGCCAGCAGCTTAGGTCGGACCAGTGAAAAACTGTTTTTT | TRBJ1-4 | TRBV7-9 | many | -
CASSDPGYNEQFF | TGTGCCAGCAGTGACCCGGGCTACAATGAGCAGTTCTTC | TRBJ2-1 | TRBV6-2/TRBV6-3 | many | -
CASSQELDYADTQYF | TGCGCCAGCAGCCAAGAGCTGGACTATGCAGATACGCAGTATTTT | TRBJ2-3 | TRBV4-1 | - | -
CASSYTGADTQYF | TGTGCCAGCAGCTACACAGGGGCAGATACGCAGTATTTT | TRBJ2-3 | TRBV12-3/TRBV12-4 | many | TRBD1
CASSLPRGAPGDTQYF | TGTGCCAGCAGTCTACCCCGGGGGGCACCTGGAGATACGCAGTATTTT | TRBJ2-3 | TRBV12-3/TRBV12-4 | few | -
CASSFRAHKYPNEQFF | TGTGCCAGCAGCTTCAGGGCCCACAAGTACCCCAATGAGCAGTTCTTC | TRBJ2-1 | TRBV5-6 | - | -
CASSYRRSDEQYF | TGTGCCAGCAGTTATCGGCGATCGGATGAGCAGTACTTC | TRBJ2-7 | TRBV6-2/TRBV6-3 | - | -
CASKLLSRPNTEAFF | TGTGCCAGCAAGCTCCTGAGCCGCCCGAACACTGAAGCTTTCTTT | TRBJ1-1 | TRBV25-1 | few | -
CASSSTGGEVQYF | TGTGCCAGCAGCTCGACAGGGGGGGAAGTGCAGTACTTC | TRBJ2-7 | TRBV7-8 | few | TRBD1
CASSQGPSNSPLHF | TGTGCCAGCAGCCAAGGGCCCAGTAATTCACCCCTCCACTTT | TRBJ1-6 | TRBV9 | many | -
CASSQDVDQPQHF | TGCGCCAGCAGCCAAGATGTGGACCAGCCCCAGCATTTT | TRBJ1-5 | TRBV4-1 | few | -
CASSEAPSETQYF | TGTGCCAGCAGTGAAGCCCCTAGCGAGACGCAGTATTTT | TRBJ2-3 | TRBV6-1 | few | -
CASSQAHDSSYNEQFF | TGCGCCAGCAGCCAAGCCCACGATAGCTCCTACAATGAGCAGTTCTTC | TRBJ2-1 | TRBV4-3 | - | -
CSAADRRTGELFF | TGCAGTGCTGCGGACAGGCGAACCGGGGAGCTGTTTTTT | TRBJ2-2 | TRBV20-1 | few | TRBD1
CASSLEGLAGSGTQYF | TGTGCCAGCAGTTTGGAGGGACTAGCGGGTTCCGGTACGCAGTATTTT | TRBJ2-3 | TRBV27 | few | TRBD2
CASSLLSDTGELFF | TGTGCCAGCAGCTTATTGTCCGACACCGGGGAGCTGTTTTTT | TRBJ2-2 | TRBV11-2 | few | -
CASSPGAVYGEQFF | TGTGCCAGCAGCCCCGGGGCGGTCTACGGGGAGCAGTTCTTC | TRBJ2-1 | TRBV7-2 | few | -
CASSQAQGMGEDSYNEQFF | TGCGCCAGCAGCCAGGCCCAAGGGATGGGGGAGGACTCCTACAATGAGCAGTTCTTC | TRBJ2-1 | TRBV4-1 | many | -
CSVDWGSGANVLTF | TGCAGCGTTGATTGGGGCTCTGGGGCCAACGTCCTGACTTTC | TRBJ2-6 | TRBV29-1 | many | -
CASSQGPPVRTDTQYF | TGCGCCAGCAGCCAAGGGCCGCCGGTCCGCACAGATACGCAGTATTTT | TRBJ2-3 | TRBV4-3 | many | -
CASRGPPQETQYF | TGCGCCAGCAGGGGACCTCCCCAAGAGACCCAGTACTTC | TRBJ2-5 | TRBV10-2 | many | -
CASSPRTDTGELFF | TGCGCCAGCAGCCCCCGGACCGACACCGGGGAGCTGTTTTTT | TRBJ2-2 | TRBV5-1 | - | -
CASSEAGAAEQYF | TGTGCCAGCAGTGAAGCCGGGGCCGCCGAGCAGTACTTC | TRBJ2-7 | TRBV2 | once | -
CASSGAVWREFVGELFF | TGCGCCAGCAGCGGGGCTGTGTGGCGGGAGTTCGTCGGGGAGCTGTTTTTT | TRBJ2-2 | TRBV4-3 | many | TRBD2
CASSLEGRGSNQPQHF | TGCGCCAGCAGCTTGGAGGGCAGGGGATCCAATCAGCCCCAGCATTTT | TRBJ1-5 | TRBV5-1 | - | -
CASSLKGTGTLGAYNEQFF | TGTGCCAGCAGCTTAAAAGGGACAGGGACCTTGGGAGCCTACAATGAGCAGTTCTTC | TRBJ2-1 | TRBV11-2 | few | TRBD1
CAISERTTDNTDTQYF | TGTGCCATCAGTGAGCGGACAACCGACAACACAGATACGCAGTATTTT | TRBJ2-3 | TRBV10-3 | few | -
CASSLFTIQETQYF | TGTGCCAGCAGTTTATTTACAATCCAAGAGACCCAGTACTTC | TRBJ2-5 | TRBV28 | - | -
CASSEGRGRQETQYF | TGTGCCAGCAGTGAAGGTCGAGGCAGGCAAGAGACCCAGTACTTC | TRBJ2-5 | TRBV2 | few | -